The 4 T cell receptor beta chains below all came from one sample that was sequenced in a study of monozygotic twins with inflammatory bowel disease. TCRdb re-analyzed the 5' RACE reads; it lists each CDR3 protein once, without DNA. The repertoire table contains approximately 120,000 distinct CDR3 sequences. The specimen sequenced was blood. The receptors stem from a human donor with ulcerative colitis or Crohn's disease, or a healthy co-twin of an affected twin (not recorded which).

V is TRBV28 and J is TRBJ1-1; TCRdb calls TRBD1, which cannot be checked without DNA. Germline V CDR1 and CDR2: MDHEN, SYDVKM. The CDR3 consists of 15 residues. The CDR3 protein is CASSNPSAMNTEAFF. Variable domain in full (rest from reference TRBV28 and TRBJ1-1): DVKVTQSSRYLVKRTGEKVFLECVQDMDHENMFWYRQDPGLGLRLIYFSYDVKMKEKGDIPEGYSVSREKKERFSLILESASTNQTSMYLCASSNPSAMNTEAFFGQGTRLTVV.

The chain carries TRBV20-1 and TRBJ2-3. This CDR3 region has 15 residues. CDR1 is DFQATT, CDR2 SNEGSKA, per germline (reference sequence). CDR3: CSARDPTESTDTQYF.

The chain combines TRBV27 with TRBJ1-6; TCRdb returns TRBD1, unconfirmable since there is no DNA. Germline-derived CDR1 and CDR2 are MNHEY and SMNVEV (reference sequence). The CDR3 runs to 14 residues. CDR3: CASSQGRWGSPLHF.

The chain has TRBV18 and TRBJ2-2; TCRdb outputs TRBD2, but without DNA this stays unchecked. Germline V gene sequence: CDR1 KGHSH, CDR2 LQKENI. The CDR3 is 15 amino acids. The CDR3 loop reads CASSPFGRNTGELFF.